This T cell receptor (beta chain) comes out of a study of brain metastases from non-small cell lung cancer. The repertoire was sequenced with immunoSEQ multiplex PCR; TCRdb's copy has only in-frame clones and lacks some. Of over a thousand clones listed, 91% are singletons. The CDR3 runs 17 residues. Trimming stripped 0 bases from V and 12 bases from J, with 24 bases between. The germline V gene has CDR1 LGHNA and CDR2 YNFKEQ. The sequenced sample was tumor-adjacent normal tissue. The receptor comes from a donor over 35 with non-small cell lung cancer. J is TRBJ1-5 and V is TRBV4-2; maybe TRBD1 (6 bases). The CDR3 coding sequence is TGTGCCAGCAGCCAAGATTACGGGGGACAAGGAGATATAGACCAGCATTTT. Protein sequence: CASSQDYGGQGDIDQHF.